The 10 T cell receptor beta chains below were found in one sample sequenced in a study of CD8 T cells in ankylosing spondylitis. Findings and caveats of the study: Roughly 8 highly homologous variants formed a TCR beta motif that appeared characteristic of ankylosing spondylitis blood.

TCRdb fed the 5' RACE reads into MiXCR, producing one record per CDR3 protein. The sample yields about 330,000 distinct CDR3 sequences, 6.5% to 10% seen once. Their antigens remain unidentified. Sequenced input: blood, either unsorted or a sorted T cell fraction (not recorded which). Receptors were obtained from a male donor with ankylosing spondylitis.

The chain employs TRBV9 and TRBJ2-7, with TRBD2 matching 9 bases. J lost 2 bases, V lost 6 bases, and 15 bases had no gene match. Germline values: CDR1 SGDLS, CDR2 YYNGEE. The CDR3 has 17 amino acids. The CDR3 bases are TGTGCCAGCACCTATCGGGGTACTAGCGGGCTCCCCTACGAGCAGTACTTC. Translating it yields CASTYRGTSGLPYEQYF.

The sample holds many counts of this clonotype. CDR3 sequence reads: CASSTPGQGGEKLFF. CDR3 in DNA: TGCGCCAGCAGCACCCCGGGACAGGGAGGAGAAAAACTGTTTTTT. The chain joins TRBV5-1 to TRBJ1-4; 9 bases fit TRBD1. Trimming took 4 bases from V and 8 from J; bases not matched to a gene: 9. This CDR3 contains 15 residues. Germline-derived CDR1 and CDR2 are SGHRS and YFSETQ.

This clonotype appeared many times. The genes are TRBV7-9 and TRBJ1-1; weak D call: TRBD1 (5 bases). The CDR3 is made up of 14 amino acids. The V and J ends lost 5 bases and 6 bases respectively, with 16 bases between them. Germline V gene lookup returns CDR1 SEHNR and CDR2 FQNEAQ (reference sequence). CDR3 amino acids: CASSTGVLGAEAFF. The CDR3 DNA sequence: TGTGCCAGCAGCACCGGAGTACTGGGGGCTGAAGCTTTCTTT.

There are many counts of this clonotype. The chain couples TRBV4-3 to TRBJ2-7, with 15 nucleotides matching TRBD2. This CDR3 has 19 residues. V was pared by 0 bases and J by 4 bases, with 10 bases of the junction left unmatched. Germline V CDR1 and CDR2: LGHNA, YSLEER. The CDR3 DNA sequence: TGCGCCAGCAGCCAAGATTGGGGTTCGGGACTAGCGGGAGGTTACGAGCAGTACTTC. Translated: CASSQDWGSGLAGGYEQYF.

The V call is TRBV20-1, the J call TRBJ2-6, with D perhaps given as TRBD1 or TRBD2 (5 bases each). The V and J ends lost 2 bases and 1 base respectively, with 15 bases between them. The germline gives CDR1 DFQATT, CDR2 SNEGSKA (reference sequence). The CDR3 has 17 amino acids. CDR3 region: CSARKVSRGSGANVLTF. The CDR3 region has the DNA TGCAGTGCTAGAAAGGTGTCGAGGGGTTCTGGGGCCAACGTCCTGACTTTC.

This clonotype turned up a few times. The chain carries TRBV3-1 and TRBJ2-1, with D perhaps matching TRBD2 (5 bases). In germline, CDR1 is LGHDT, CDR2 YNNKEL (reference sequence). This CDR3 is 16 amino acids long. V shed 1 base and J shed 3 bases, with 13 bases lying between them. The CDR3 region has the DNA TGTGCCAGCAGCCAAGGGGGAGACCCCTTCTACAATGAGCAGTTCTTC. It translates to CASSQGGDPFYNEQFF.

This clonotype was observed a few times. This chain uses TRBV15 with TRBJ2-2; tentative D call: TRBD2 (6 bases). This CDR3 spans 15 amino acids. V gave up 3 bases and J gave up 3 bases, with 11 bases separating them. In germline, CDR1 is LNHNV, CDR2 YYDKDF (reference sequence). The CDR3 region is CATSRGLRDTGELFF. CDR3 nucleotides: TGTGCCACCAGCAGGGGACTCCGGGACACCGGGGAGCTGTTTTTT.

This clonotype showed up just a few times. V is TRBV20-1 and J is TRBJ1-1; unclear D gene. The CDR3 has 11 amino acids. Germline V gives CDR1 DFQATT, CDR2 SNEGSKA (reference sequence). Between the trimmed V and J ends, which lost 5 bases and 10 bases, there was a span of 14 bases. CDR3 protein: CSAPRSLSAFF. In DNA, the CDR3 is TGCAGTGCTCCCCGCAGTTTATCAGCTTTCTTT.

The rearrangement joins TRBV19 to TRBJ2-7, with D perhaps being TRBD1 or TRBD2 (5 bases each). The CDR3 is made up of 11 amino acids. Between the trimmed V and J ends, which lost 6 bases and 9 bases, there was a span of 12 bases. Germline V gene sequence: CDR1 LNHDA, CDR2 SQIVND (reference sequence). The CDR3 DNA reads TGTGCCAGTAGCGGTGGGACCTCGCAGTACTTC. Its translation: CASSGGTSQYF.

The chain uses TRBV27 and TRBJ1-1; D possibly corresponds to TRBD1 (5 bases). This CDR3 spans 14 amino acids. Trimming cost V 5 bases and J 2 bases, with 12 bases left between them. Germline V gene lookup returns CDR1 MNHEY and CDR2 SMNVEV (reference sequence). CDR3 sequence (DNA): TGTGCCAGCAGTCCTCGGGACCTAAACACTGAAGCTTTCTTT. Protein: CASSPRDLNTEAFF.